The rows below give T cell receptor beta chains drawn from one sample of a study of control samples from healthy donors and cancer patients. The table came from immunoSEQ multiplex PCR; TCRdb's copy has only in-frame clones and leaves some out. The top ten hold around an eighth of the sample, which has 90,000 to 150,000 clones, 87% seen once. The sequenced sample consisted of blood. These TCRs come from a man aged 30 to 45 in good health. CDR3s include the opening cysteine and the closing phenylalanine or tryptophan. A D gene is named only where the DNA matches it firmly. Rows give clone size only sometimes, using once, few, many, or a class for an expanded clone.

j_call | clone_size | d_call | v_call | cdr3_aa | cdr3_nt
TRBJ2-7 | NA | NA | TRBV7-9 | CASSLEVFYEQYF | TGTGCCAGCAGCTTAGAGGTCTTCTACGAGCAGTACTTC
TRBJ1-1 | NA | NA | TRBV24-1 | CATSDSNTEAFF | TGTGCCACCAGTGATTCCAACACTGAAGCTTTCTTT
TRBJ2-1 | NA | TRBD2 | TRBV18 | CASSPSGGDNEQFF | TGTGCCAGCTCACCTAGCGGGGGGGACAATGAGCAGTTCTTC
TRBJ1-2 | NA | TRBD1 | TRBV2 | CASNMYPGGLNYGYTF | TGTGCCAGCAACATGTATCCAGGGGGCCTTAACTATGGCTACACCTTC
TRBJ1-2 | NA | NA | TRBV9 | CASRDTANYGYTF | TGTGCCAGCCGGGACACAGCTAACTATGGCTACACCTTC
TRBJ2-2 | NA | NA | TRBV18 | CASSRASGSIANTGELFF | TGTGCCAGCTCACGCGCCTCAGGGAGCATCGCGAACACCGGGGAGCTGTTTTTT
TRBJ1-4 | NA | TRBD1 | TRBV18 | CASSPTGGSNEKLFF | TGTGCCAGCTCACCAACAGGGGGCTCGAATGAAAAACTGTTTTTT
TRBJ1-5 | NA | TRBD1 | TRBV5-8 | CASNPQGRGPNQPQHF | TGTGCCAGCAACCCTCAGGGCAGGGGGCCCAATCAGCCCCAGCATTTT
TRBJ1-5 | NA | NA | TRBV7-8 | CASSFPAGNQPQHF | TGTGCCAGCAGCTTCCCGGCTGGCAATCAGCCCCAGCATTTT
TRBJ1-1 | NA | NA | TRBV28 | CASSVGADSENTEAFF | TGTGCCAGCAGTGTCGGAGCCGACAGTGAGAACACTGAAGCTTTCTTT
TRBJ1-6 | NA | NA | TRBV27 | CASSFRTLSSVSPLHF | TGTGCCAGCAGTTTTCGGACACTGAGTTCTGTTTCACCCCTCCACTTT
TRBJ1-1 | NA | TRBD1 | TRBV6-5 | CASRHRGSTEAFF | TGTGCCAGCAGACACAGGGGTAGCACTGAAGCTTTCTTT
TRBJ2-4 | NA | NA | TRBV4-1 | CASSQGQGLAKNIQYF | TGCGCCAGCAGCCAAGGACAGGGACTAGCCAAAAACATTCAGTACTTC
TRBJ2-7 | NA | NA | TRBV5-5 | CASSLNRAHEQYF | TGTGCCAGCAGCTTGAACCGGGCCCACGAGCAGTACTTC
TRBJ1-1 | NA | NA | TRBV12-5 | CASGLGNTEAFF | TGTGCTAGTGGTTTGGGGAACACTGAAGCTTTCTTT
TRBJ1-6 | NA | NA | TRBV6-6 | CASSYSEPNSPLHF | TGTGCCAGCAGCTACAGTGAACCCAATTCACCCCTCCACTTT
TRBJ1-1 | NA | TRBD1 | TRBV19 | CASGQGGTEAFF | TGTGCCAGTGGACAGGGCGGCACTGAAGCTTTCTTT
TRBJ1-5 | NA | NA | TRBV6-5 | CASSSGQTQHF | TGTGCCAGCAGTTCCGGACAGACCCAGCATTTT
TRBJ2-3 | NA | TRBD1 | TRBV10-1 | CASSLNPGQKSTDTQYF | TGCGCCAGCAGTCTGAACCCGGGACAGAAGTCCACAGATACGCAGTATTTT
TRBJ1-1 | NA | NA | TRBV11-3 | CASSLDRKEQAFF | TGTGCCAGCAGCTTAGACCGAAAAGAGCAAGCTTTCTTT
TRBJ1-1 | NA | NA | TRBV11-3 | CASSLYTNTEAFF | TGTGCCAGCAGCTTATACACGAACACTGAAGCTTTCTTT
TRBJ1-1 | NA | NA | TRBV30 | CAWRPPHGETEAFF | TGTGCCTGGAGACCACCTCATGGGGAGACTGAAGCTTTCTTT
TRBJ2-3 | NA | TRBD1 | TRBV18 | CASSPFQGARDTQYF | TGTGCCAGCTCACCTTTCCAGGGGGCACGAGATACGCAGTATTTT
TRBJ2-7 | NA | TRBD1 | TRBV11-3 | CASSSGTGGEQYF | TGTGCCAGCAGCTCAGGGACAGGAGGGGAGCAGTACTTC
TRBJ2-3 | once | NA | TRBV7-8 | CASSLDGDTDTQYF | TGTGCCAGCAGCTTAGATGGAGACACAGATACGCAGTATTTT
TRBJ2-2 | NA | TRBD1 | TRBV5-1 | CASRPDRGFAGELFF | TGCGCCAGCAGACCCGACAGGGGATTTGCCGGGGAGCTGTTTTTT
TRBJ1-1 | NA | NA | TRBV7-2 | CASSPSGGLNTEAFF | TGTGCCAGCAGCCCCTCGGGGGGCCTGAACACTGAAGCTTTCTTT
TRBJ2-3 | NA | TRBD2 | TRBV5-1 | CASSLTSGILTDTQYF | TGCGCCAGCAGCTTGACTAGCGGGATACTCACAGATACGCAGTATTTT
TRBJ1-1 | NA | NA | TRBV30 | CAWTRGQNTEAFF | TGTGCCTGGACTAGGGGCCAAAACACTGAAGCTTTCTTT
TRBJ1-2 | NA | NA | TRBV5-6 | CASSLWWGNYGYTF | TGTGCCAGCAGCCTCTGGTGGGGGAACTATGGCTACACCTTC
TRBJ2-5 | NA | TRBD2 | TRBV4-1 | CASSQTAGGSGTQYF | TGCGCCAGCAGCCAAACAGCGGGGGGGTCGGGGACCCAGTACTTC
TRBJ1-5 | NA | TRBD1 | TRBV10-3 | CAISRQGSTQPQHF | TGTGCCATCAGTAGACAGGGGAGTACTCAGCCCCAGCATTTT
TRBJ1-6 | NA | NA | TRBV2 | CASSDEFGSPLHF | TGTGCCAGCAGTGACGAGTTTGGTTCACCCCTCCACTTT
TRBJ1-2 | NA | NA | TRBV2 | CASSALGSQYGYTF | TGTGCCAGCAGTGCCTTAGGATCACAGTATGGCTACACCTTC
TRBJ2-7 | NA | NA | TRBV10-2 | CASRQYYEQYF | TGCGCCAGTCGACAGTACTACGAGCAGTACTTC
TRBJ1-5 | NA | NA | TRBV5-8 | CASSSRRGDQPQHF | TGTGCCAGCAGCTCTCGGAGGGGGGATCAGCCCCAGCATTTT
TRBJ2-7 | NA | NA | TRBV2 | CASTLKYEQYF | TGTGCCAGCACCCTCAAGTACGAGCAGTACTTC
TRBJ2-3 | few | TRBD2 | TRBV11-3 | CASSRTSGGTQYF | TGTGCCAGCAGCCGGACTAGCGGGGGTACGCAGTATTTT
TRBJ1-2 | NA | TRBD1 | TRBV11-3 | CASSTGTGIGYTF | TGTGCCAGCAGCACCGGGACAGGGATTGGCTACACCTTC
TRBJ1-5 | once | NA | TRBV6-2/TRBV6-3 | CASSPPGPQHF | TGTGCCAGCAGTCCCCCGGGGCCCCAGCATTTT
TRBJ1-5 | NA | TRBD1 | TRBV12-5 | CASGLVHGQGSQPQHF | TGTGCTAGTGGTTTGGTACACGGACAGGGGAGTCAGCCCCAGCATTTT
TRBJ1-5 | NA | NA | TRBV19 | CASSRASGEPQHF | TGTGCCAGTAGTCGAGCCTCAGGGGAGCCCCAGCATTTT
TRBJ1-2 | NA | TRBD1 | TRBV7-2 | CASSLWGRPGQGNYGYTF | TGTGCCAGCAGCTTATGGGGGAGACCGGGACAGGGTAACTATGGCTACACCTTC
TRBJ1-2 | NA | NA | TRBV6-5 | CASSKTGNYGYTF | TGTGCCAGCAGCAAAACAGGGAACTATGGCTACACCTTC
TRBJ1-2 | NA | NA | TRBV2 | CASSVNGPNYGYTF | TGTGCCAGCAGTGTGAACGGACCTAACTATGGCTACACCTTC
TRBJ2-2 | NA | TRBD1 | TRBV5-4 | CASTPGTANTGELFF | TGTGCCAGCACCCCAGGGACAGCGAACACCGGGGAGCTGTTTTTT
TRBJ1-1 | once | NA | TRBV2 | CASSALGSMNTEAFF | TGTGCCAGTAGTGCGTTGGGGTCCATGAACACTGAAGCTTTCTTT
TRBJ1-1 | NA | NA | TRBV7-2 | CASSSYMNTEAFF | TGTGCCAGCAGCTCTTACATGAACACTGAAGCTTTCTTT